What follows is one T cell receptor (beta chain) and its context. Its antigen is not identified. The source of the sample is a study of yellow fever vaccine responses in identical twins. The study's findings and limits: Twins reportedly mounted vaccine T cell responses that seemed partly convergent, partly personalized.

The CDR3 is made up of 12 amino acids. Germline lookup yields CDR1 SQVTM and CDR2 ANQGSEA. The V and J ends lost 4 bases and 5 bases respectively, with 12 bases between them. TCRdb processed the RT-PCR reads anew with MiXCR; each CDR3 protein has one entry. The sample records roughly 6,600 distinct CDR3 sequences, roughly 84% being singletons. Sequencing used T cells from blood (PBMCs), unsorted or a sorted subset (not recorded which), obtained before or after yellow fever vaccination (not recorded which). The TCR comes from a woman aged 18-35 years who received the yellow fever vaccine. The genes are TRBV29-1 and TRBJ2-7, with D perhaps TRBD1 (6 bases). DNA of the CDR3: TGCAGCGTTGGGGACACGTTCCACGAGCAGTACTTC. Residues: CSVGDTFHEQYF.